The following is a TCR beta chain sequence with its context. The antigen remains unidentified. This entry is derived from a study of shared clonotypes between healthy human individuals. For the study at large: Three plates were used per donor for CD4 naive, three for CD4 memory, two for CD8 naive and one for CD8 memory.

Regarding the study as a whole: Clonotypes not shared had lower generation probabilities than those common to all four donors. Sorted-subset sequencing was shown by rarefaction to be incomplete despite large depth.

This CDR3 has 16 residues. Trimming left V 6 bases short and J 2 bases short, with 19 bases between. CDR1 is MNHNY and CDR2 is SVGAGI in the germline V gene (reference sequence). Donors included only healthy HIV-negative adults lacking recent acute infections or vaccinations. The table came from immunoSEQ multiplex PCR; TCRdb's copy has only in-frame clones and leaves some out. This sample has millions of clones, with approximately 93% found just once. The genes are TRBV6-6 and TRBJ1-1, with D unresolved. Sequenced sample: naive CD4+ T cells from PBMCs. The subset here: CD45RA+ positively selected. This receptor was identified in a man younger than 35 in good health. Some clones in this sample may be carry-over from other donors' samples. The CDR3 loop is CASSSRASERNTEAFF. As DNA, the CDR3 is TGTGCCAGCAGCTCTCGGGCCTCGGAAAGAAACACTGAAGCTTTCTTT.